This T cell receptor (beta chain) was profiled in a study of T cell changes during pregnancy in multiple sclerosis. Germline assignment: CDR1 MNHNS and CDR2 SASEGT. The V end lost 7 bases, the J end lost 3 bases, and 13 bases lay between the germline ends. The length of the CDR3 is 14 residues. The assay was immunoSEQ multiplex PCR, and TCRdb's table has in-frame clones only and misses some. The table includes some 30,000 clones, around 89% detected once. The rearrangement joins TRBV6-1 to TRBJ2-1; possible D gene TRBD1, 6 bases. This clonotype was obtained from a female donor with multiple sclerosis, enrolled in a pregnancy study. Sample: CD8+ T cells from peripheral blood mononuclear cells, taken after pregnancy. This chain's CDR3 is CASKGRGIYNEQFF. The CDR3 nucleotides read TGTGCCAGCAAAGGAAGGGGGATCTACAATGAGCAGTTCTTC.